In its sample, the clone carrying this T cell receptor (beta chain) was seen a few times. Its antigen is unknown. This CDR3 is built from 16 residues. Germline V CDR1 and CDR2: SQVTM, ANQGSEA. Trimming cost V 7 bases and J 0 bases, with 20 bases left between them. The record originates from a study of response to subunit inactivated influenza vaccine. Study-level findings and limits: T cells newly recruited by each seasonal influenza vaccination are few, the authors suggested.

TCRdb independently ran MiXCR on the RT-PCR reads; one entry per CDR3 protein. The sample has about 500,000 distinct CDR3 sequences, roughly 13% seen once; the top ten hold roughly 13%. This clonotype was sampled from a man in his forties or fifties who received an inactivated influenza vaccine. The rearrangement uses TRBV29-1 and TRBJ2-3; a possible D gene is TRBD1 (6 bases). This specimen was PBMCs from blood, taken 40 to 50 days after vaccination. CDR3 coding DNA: TGCAGCGCTAACACAGGGAGTAGGGCTAGCACAGATACGCAGTATTTT. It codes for CSANTGSRASTDTQYF.